Reported below is one T cell receptor beta chain. This entry is derived from a study of blood T cell repertoires in COVID-19. Study background: The origin of the acute and convalescent COVID-19 samples was the United States, Italy and Spain. From T cells, B-cell-depleted T cells, or PBMCs came the material, which was cDNA or gDNA.

As handled by the study authors: Amplification from reference gene primers served as the basis for estimated nucleated cell counts. Clones were sequenced by immunoSEQ multiplex PCR, and TCRdb holds only the in-frame ones, with some missing. V and J calls and clone size are given by that table; D and trimming were obtained from the DNA. The table shows about 140,000 clones, with 70% to 90% occurring only once. The specimen sequenced was peripheral blood. This sequence originates from a woman aged 55-69 years with acute or convalescent COVID-19.

For the CDR3, the DNA is TGTGCCAGCAGTGACTCCCAGCTCGGGTTCAAGGTCTACGAGCAGTACTTC. Its protein is CASSDSQLGFKVYEQYF. This chain connects TRBV6-4 to TRBJ2-7, with D unresolved. Germline assignment: CDR1 MRHNA and CDR2 SNTAGT. CDR3 size: 17 residues. Trimming removed 0 bases at V and 3 bases at J, with 18 bases between.